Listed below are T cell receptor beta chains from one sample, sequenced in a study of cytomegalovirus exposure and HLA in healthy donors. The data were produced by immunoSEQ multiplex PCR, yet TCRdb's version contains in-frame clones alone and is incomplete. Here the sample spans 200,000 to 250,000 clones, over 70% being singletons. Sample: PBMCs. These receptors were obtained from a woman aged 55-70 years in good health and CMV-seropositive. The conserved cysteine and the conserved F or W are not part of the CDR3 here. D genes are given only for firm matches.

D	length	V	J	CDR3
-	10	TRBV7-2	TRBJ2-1	ASSRTDNEQF
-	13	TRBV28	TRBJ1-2	ASSLLTAANYGYT
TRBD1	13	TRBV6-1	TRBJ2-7	ASSETGGLTIEQY
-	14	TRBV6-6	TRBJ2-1	ASSSKAGHSYNEQF
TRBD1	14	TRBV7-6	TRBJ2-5	ASSPSPGQGAETQY
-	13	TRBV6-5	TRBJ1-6	ASSYSQGLGSPLH
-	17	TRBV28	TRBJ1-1	ASRDEGELYVAGPAEAF
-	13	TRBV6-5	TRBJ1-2	ASSYSAGANYGYT
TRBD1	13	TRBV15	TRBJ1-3	ATSRDRGSGNTIY
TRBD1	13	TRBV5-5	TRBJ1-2	ASSLGTGDLYGYT
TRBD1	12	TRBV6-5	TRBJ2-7	ASSKGAQLREQY
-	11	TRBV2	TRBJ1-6	ATTSPSGSPLH
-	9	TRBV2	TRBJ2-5	ASTPQETQY
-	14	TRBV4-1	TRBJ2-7	ASSQDPRTNTYEQY
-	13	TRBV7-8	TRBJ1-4	ASSLGRGWDEKLF
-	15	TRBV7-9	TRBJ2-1	ASTIAGAAQSYNEQF
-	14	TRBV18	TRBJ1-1	ASSPPSRTGDTEAF
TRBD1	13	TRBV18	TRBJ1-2	ASSPQEGGRSGYT
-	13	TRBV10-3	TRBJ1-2	AISGAGTSGYGYT
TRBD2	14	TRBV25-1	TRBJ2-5	ASRGTSGGFVETQY
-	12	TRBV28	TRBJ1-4	ASSLESRYEKLF
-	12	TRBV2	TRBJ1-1	ASSVLDSDTEAF
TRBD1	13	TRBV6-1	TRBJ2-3	ASSEADHQGASQY
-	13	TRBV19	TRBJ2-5	ASSMGLGSGETQY
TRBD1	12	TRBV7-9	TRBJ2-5	ASSKGTAQETQY
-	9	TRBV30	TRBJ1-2	AWSANRDVT
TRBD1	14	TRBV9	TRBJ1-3	ASSPRDRFSGNTIY
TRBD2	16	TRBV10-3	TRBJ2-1	AISESVSGGRGVNEQF
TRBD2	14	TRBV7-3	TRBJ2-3	ASSLRLAGAADTQY
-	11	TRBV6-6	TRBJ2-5	ASTSRQQETQY
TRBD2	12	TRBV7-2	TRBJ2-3	ASTSGGSTDTQY
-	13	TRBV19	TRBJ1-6	ASTSQGLDNSPLH
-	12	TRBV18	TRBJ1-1	ASSVRGTTRKAF
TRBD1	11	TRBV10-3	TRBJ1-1	AMDRGLGTEAF
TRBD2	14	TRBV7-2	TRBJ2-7	ASSPIPAGGRYEQY
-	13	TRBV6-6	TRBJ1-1	ASSSPVGVNTEAF
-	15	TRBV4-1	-	ASSQGQGGRGYNEQF
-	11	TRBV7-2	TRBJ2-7	ASSLASLREQY
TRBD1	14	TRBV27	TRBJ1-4	ASSSLYGTGGEKLF
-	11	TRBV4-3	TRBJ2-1	ASSQGRNNEQF
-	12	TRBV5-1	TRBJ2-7	ASSLAGGQREQY